The entry below describes one T cell receptor beta chain. The data originate from a study of Graves' ophthalmopathy and Graves' hyperthyroidism. J lost 3 bases, V lost 7 bases, and 5 bases had no gene match. This CDR3 is 13 amino acids long. CDR1 MGHDK and CDR2 SYGVNS come from the germline V gene. RNA transcripts were the source from which TCR beta CDR3 regions were amplified. First-round RT-PCR employed HTBI primers, with a second-round multiplex PCR after it. TCRdb ran MiXCR on the multiplex PCR reads and lists one entry per CDR3 protein. The sample shows 600,000 to 700,000 distinct CDR3 sequences, 35% to 45% of them seen only once.

The sequenced sample consisted of peripheral blood. The TCR was taken from an adult man with Graves' ophthalmopathy. V usage is TRBV25-1 and J usage is TRBJ1-1, with 7 nucleotides matching TRBD1. CDR3: CASTNQGDTEAFF. The CDR3 nucleotides are TGTGCCAGCACCAATCAGGGGGACACTGAAGCTTTCTTT.